This T cell receptor (beta chain) was observed in a study of T cell responses to AZD1222 COVID-19 vaccine. Study observations and caveats: The donor group comprised mostly white British people and more females; the analysis possibly underestimated clonal diversity. Samples come after the peak T cell response, not at day 14. Only a handful of AZD1222 recipients, more than 5 in all, had baseline seropositivity.

Data came from immunoSEQ multiplex PCR; TCRdb stores just in-frame clones and leaves some out. The sample carries about 170,000 clones, 90% recorded once. Turning to this clone: Its target is not known.

The CDR3 sequence is 15 residues long. Germline assignment: CDR1 LNHDA and CDR2 SQIVND (reference sequence). V trimming: 3 bases; J trimming: 4 bases; junction bases outside the gene matches: 3. This rearrangement joins TRBV19 to TRBJ2-2; 9 bases are a match to TRBD1. This specimen consisted of peripheral blood, obtained on day 0 of AZD1222 vaccination. The receptor was isolated from an adult in good health. The CDR3 here is CASSIRGQGTGELFF. The CDR3 coding sequence is TGTGCCAGTAGTATTCGGGGACAGGGCACCGGGGAGCTGTTTTTT. The full variable domain, in which reference TRBV19 and TRBJ2-2 provide the parts outside the CDR3, is DGGITQSPKYLFRKEGQNVTLSCEQNLNHDAMYWYRQDPGQGLRLIYYSQIVNDFQKGDIAEGYSVSREKKESFPLTVTSAQKNPTAFYLCASSIRGQGTGELFFGEGSRLTVL.